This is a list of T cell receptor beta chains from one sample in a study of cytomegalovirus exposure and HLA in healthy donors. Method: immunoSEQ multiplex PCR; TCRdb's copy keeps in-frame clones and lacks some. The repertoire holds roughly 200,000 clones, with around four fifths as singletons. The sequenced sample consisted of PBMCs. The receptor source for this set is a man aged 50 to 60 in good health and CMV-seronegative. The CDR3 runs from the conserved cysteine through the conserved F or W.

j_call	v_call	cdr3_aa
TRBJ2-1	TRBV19	CASSTSTGGNEQFF
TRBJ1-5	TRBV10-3	CAISRESSNQPQHF
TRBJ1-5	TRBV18	CASSPSSPGSNQPQHF
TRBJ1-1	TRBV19	CATPDYRGEAFF
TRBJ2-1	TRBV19	CASSTAPGGSSYNEQFF
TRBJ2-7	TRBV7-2	CASSGQNSYEQYF
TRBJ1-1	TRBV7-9	CSSSLTRTEATEAFF
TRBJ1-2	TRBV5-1	CASSGTGGSPFNYGYTF
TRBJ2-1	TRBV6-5	CASSTSGTSYNEQFF
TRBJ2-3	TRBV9	CASSARQDRASTDTQYF
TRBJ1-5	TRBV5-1	CASKTEPTSNQPQHF
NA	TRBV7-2	CASSSTYTYEQYF
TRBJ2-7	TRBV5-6	CASSKLAGIYEQYF
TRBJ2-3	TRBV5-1	CASSQPLGTSGGRGTDTQYF
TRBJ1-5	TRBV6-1	CASSQDGSQPQHF
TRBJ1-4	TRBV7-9	CASSLSLSNEKLFF
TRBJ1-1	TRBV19	CASSSPRTGMNTEAFF
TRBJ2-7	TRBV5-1	CASSLGGASYEQYF
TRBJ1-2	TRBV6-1	CASSYGSYGYTF
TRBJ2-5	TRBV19	CASSNSRIQETQYF
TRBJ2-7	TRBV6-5	CASSRGTPGSYEQYF
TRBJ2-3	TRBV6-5	CASRPSAGPTDTQYF
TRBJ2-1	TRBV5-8	CASSLAGGTAYNEQFF
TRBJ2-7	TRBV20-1	CSASGGGEQYF
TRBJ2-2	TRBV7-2	CASYKSSGGAGELFF
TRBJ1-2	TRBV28	CATGVFGSGGYTF
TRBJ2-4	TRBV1	CTSTQLAVIAKNIQYF
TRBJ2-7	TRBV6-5	CASSAGTVSSYEQYF
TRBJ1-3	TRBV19	CASIETGVPGNTIYF
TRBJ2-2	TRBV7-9	CSSSWVPGLVYGELFF
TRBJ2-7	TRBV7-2	CASSFNGGGSYEQYF
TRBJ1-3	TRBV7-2	CASSTRAGTGNTIYF
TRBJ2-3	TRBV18	CASSPRFTSENTQYF
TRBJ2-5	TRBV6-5	CASSNTLAAERYF
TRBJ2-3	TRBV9	CASSVGAGVGTDTQYF
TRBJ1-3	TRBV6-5	CASRSPDRRNTVYF
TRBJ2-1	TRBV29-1	CSVDPLAGNEQFF
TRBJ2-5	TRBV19	CASTQGLGETQYF
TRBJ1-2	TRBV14	CASSQGGFGYTF
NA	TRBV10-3	CAIARTSGTYEQYF
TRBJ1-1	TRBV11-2	CASSLMREGAAFF